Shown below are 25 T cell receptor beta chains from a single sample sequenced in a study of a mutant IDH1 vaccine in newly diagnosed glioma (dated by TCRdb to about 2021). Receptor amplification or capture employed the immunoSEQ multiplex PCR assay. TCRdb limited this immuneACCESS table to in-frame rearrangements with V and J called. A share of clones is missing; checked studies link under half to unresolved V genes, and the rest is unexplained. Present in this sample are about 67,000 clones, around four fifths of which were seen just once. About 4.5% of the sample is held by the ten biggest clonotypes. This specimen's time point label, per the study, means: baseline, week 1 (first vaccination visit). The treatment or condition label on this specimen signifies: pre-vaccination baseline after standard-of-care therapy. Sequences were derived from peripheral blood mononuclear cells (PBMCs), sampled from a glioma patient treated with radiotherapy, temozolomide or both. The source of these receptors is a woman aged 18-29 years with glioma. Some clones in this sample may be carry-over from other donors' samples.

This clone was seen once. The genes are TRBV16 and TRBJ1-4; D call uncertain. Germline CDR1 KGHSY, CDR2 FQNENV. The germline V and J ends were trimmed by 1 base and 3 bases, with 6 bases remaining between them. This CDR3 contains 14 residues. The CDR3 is CASSQFTSNEKLFF. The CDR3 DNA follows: TGTGCCAGCAGCCAATTCACATCTAATGAAAAACTGTTTTTT.

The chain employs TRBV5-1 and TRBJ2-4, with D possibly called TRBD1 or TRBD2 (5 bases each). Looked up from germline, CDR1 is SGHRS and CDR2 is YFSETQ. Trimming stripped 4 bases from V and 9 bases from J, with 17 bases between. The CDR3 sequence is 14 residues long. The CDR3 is CASSPGASPGIQYF. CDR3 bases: TGCGCCAGCAGCCCCGGGGCCTCCCCAGGCATTCAGTACTTC.

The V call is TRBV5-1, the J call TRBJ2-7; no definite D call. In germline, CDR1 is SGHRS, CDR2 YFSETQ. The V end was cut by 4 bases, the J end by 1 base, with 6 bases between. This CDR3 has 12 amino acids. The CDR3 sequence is CASSDSSYEQYF. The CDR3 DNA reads TGCGCCAGCAGCGATTCGTCCTACGAGCAGTACTTC.

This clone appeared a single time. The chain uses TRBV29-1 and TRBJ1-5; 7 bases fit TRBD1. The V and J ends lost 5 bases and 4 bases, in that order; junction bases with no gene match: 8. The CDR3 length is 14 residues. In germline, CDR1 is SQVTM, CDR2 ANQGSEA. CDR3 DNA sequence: TGCAGCGTTATGACAGGGAGCGGGAATCAGCCCCAGCATTTT. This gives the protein CSVMTGSGNQPQHF.

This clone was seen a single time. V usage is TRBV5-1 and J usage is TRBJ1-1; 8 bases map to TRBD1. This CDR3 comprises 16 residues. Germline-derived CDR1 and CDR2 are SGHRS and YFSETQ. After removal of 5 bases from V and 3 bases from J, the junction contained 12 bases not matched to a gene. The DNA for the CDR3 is TGCGCCAGCAGTTACGGACAGGGTATTCTGGACACTGAAGCTTTCTTT. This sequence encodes CASSYGQGILDTEAFF.

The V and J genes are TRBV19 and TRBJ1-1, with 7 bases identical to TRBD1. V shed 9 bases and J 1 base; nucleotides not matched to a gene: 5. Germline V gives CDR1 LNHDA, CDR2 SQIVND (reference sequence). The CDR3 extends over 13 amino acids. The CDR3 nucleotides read TGTGCCAGACAAGACAGGGAGAACACTGAAGCTTTCTTT. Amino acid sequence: CARQDRENTEAFF.

The CDR3 nucleotides are TGCAGCGTTCAGGGGAACGAAAAACTGTTTTTT. Its protein is CSVQGNEKLFF. V usage is TRBV29-1 and J usage is TRBJ1-4; TRBD1 is a possible D gene (6 bases). V lost 5 bases to trimming and J lost 8 bases, with 9 bases between them. In germline, CDR1 is SQVTM, CDR2 ANQGSEA. CDR3 size: 11 residues. The complete variable domain, with remaining parts taken from reference TRBV29-1 and TRBJ1-4, reads SAVISQKPSRDICQRGTSLTIQCQVDSQVTMMFWYRQQPGQSLTLIATANQGSEATYESGFVIDKFPISRPNLTFSTLTVSNMSPEDSSIYLCSVQGNEKLFFGSGTQLSVL.

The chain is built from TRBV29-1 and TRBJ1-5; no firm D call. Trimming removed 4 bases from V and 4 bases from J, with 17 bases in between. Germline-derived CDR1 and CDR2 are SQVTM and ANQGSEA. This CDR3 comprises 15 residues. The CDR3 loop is CSVAVSSPPNQPQHF. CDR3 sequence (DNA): TGCAGCGTTGCTGTTTCCAGCCCCCCTAATCAGCCCCAGCATTTT. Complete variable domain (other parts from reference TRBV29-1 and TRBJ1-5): SAVISQKPSRDICQRGTSLTIQCQVDSQVTMMFWYRQQPGQSLTLIATANQGSEATYESGFVIDKFPISRPNLTFSTLTVSNMSPEDSSIYLCSVAVSSPPNQPQHFGDGTRLSIL.

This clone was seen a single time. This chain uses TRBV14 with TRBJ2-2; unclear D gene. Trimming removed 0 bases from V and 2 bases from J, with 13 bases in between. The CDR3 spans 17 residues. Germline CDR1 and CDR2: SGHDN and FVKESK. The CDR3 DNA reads TGTGCCAGCAGCCAAGATACTTTGGACCTAAACACCGGGGAGCTGTTTTTT. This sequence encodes CASSQDTLDLNTGELFF.

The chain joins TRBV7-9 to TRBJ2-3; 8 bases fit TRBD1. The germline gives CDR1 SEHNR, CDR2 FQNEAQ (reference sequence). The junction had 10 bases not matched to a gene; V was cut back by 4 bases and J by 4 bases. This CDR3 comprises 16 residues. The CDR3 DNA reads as TGTGCCAGCAGCTCCCGAACAGGGGGTCTACCAGATACGCAGTATTTT. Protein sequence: CASSSRTGGLPDTQYF.

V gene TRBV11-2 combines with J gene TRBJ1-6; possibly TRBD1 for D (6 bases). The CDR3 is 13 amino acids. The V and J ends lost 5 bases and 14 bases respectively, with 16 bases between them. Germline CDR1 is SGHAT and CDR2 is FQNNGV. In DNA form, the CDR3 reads TGTGCCAGCAGCACACGACAGGCTGTAACCCTCCACTTT. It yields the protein CASSTRQAVTLHF.

DNA for the CDR3: TGTGCCAGCAGCTTAGGGCGATCCTCTGGGGCCAACGTCCTGACTTTC. Its protein product is CASSLGRSSGANVLTF. The chain combines TRBV11-2 with TRBJ2-6; D not certain. Germline V gene data show CDR1 as SGHAT and CDR2 as FQNNGV. The germline V and J ends were trimmed by 1 base and 0 bases, with 7 bases remaining between them. The CDR3 is 16 amino acids. The variable domain in full, completed from reference TRBV11-2 and TRBJ2-6, reads EAGVAQSPRYKIIEKRQSVAFWCNPISGHATLYWYQQILGQGPKLLIQFQNNGVVDDSQLPKDRFSAERLKGVDSTLKIQPAKLEDSAVYLCASSLGRSSGANVLTFGAGSRLTVL.

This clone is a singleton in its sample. The CDR3 spells CASSERSLGDTEAFF. The CDR3, as DNA: TGTGCCAGCAGCGAGAGGTCATTGGGGGACACTGAAGCTTTCTTT. J is TRBJ1-1 and V is TRBV5-4, with D perhaps matching TRBD1 (5 bases). Germline V CDR1 and CDR2: SGHNT, YYREEE (reference sequence). The length of the CDR3 is 15 residues. Trimming cost V 4 bases and J 3 bases, with 16 bases left between them. Full variable domain (outside the CDR3, taken from reference TRBV5-4 and TRBJ1-1): ETGVTQSPTHLIKTRGQQVTLRCSSQSGHNTVSWYQQALGQGPQFIFQYYREEENGRGNFPPRFSGLQFPNYSSELNVNALELDDSALYLCASSERSLGDTEAFFGQGTRLTVV.

The CDR3 bases are TGTGCCAGCAGCCAAGGGGGCGGGTTCTACGAGCAGTACTTC. It specifies CASSQGGGFYEQYF. The chain has TRBV4-2 and TRBJ2-7; perhaps D is TRBD1 or TRBD2 (5 bases each). Looked up from germline, CDR1 is LGHNA and CDR2 is YNFKEQ. Trimming took 1 base from V and 3 from J, leaving 10 bases between them. The CDR3 has 14 residues.

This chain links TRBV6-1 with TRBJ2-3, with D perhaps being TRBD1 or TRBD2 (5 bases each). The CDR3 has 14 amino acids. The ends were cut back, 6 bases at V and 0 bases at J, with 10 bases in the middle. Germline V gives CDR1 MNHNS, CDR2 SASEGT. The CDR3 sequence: CASRTWGSTDTQYF. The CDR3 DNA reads TGTGCCAGCAGAACGTGGGGGAGCACAGATACGCAGTATTTT.

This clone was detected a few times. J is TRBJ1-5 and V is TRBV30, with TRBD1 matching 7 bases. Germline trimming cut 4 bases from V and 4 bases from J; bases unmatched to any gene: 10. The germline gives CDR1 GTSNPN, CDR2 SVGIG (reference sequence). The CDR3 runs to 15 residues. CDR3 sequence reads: CAWTPGQSSNQPQHF. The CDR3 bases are TGTGCCTGGACGCCGGGACAGTCTAGTAATCAGCCCCAGCATTTT.

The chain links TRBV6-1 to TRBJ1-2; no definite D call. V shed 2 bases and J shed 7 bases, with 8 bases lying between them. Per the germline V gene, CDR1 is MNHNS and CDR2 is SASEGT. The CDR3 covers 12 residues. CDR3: CASSEQIVGYTF. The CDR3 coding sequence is TGTGCCAGCAGTGAACAAATTGTTGGCTACACCTTC.

CDR3 sequence reads: CASSFLDRLNYGYTF. For the CDR3, the DNA is TGTGCCAGCAGCTTTCTAGACAGGCTTAACTATGGCTACACCTTC. This chain connects TRBV7-2 to TRBJ1-2; perhaps TRBD1 as D (6 bases). V gave up 3 bases and J gave up 1 base, with 12 bases separating them. From germline, CDR1 is SGHTA and CDR2 FQGNSA. CDR3 length: 15 residues. Complete variable domain (other parts from reference TRBV7-2 and TRBJ1-2): GAGVSQSPSNKVTEKGKDVELRCDPISGHTALYWYRQSLGQGLEFLIYFQGNSAPDKSGLPSDRFSAERTGGSVSTLTIQRTQQEDSAVYLCASSFLDRLNYGYTFGSGTRLTVV.

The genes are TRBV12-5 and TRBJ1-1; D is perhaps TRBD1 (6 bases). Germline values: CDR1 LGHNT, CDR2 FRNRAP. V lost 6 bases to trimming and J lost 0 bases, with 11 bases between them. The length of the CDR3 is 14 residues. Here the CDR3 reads CASGRGIVNTEAFF. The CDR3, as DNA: TGTGCTAGTGGGAGGGGGATCGTGAACACTGAAGCTTTCTTT.

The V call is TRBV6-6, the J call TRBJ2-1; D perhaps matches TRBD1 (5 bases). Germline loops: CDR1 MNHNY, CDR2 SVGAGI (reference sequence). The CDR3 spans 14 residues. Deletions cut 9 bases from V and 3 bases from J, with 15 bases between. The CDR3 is CASHDRSFYNEQFF. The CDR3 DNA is TGTGCCAGTCACGACAGAAGCTTCTACAATGAGCAGTTCTTC.

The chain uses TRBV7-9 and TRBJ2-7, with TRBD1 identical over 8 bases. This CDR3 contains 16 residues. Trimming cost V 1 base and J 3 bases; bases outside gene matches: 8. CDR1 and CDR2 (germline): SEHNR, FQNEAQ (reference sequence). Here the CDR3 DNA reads TGTGCCAGCAGCTTAGACGGACGACAGGGGAGCTACGAGCAGTACTTC. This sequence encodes CASSLDGRQGSYEQYF.

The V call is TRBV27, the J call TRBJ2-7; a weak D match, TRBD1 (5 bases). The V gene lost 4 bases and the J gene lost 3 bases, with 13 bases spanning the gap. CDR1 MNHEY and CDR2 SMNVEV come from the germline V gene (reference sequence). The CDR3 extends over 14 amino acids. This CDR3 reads CASSWGQEGYEQYF. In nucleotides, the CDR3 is TGTGCCAGCAGTTGGGGCCAGGAAGGCTACGAGCAGTACTTC.

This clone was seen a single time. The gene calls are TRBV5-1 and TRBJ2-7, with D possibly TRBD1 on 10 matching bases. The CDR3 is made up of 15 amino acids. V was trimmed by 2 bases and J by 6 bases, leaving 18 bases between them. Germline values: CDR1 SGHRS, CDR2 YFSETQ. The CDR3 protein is CASSFAGGTGVEQYF. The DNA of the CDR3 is TGCGCCAGCAGCTTCGCGGGAGGGACAGGGGTCGAGCAGTACTTC.

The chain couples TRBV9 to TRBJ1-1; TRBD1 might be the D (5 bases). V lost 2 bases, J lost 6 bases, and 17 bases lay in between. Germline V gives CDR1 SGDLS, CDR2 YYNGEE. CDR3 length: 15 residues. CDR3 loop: CASSVAGTLSAEAFF. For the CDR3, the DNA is TGTGCCAGCAGCGTTGCCGGGACCTTGAGCGCTGAAGCTTTCTTT. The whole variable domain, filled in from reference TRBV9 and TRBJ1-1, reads DSGVTQTPKHLITATGQRVTLRCSPRSGDLSVYWYQQSLDQGLQFLIQYYNGEERAKGNILERFSAQQFPDLHSELNLSSLELGDSALYFCASSVAGTLSAEAFFGQGTRLTVV.

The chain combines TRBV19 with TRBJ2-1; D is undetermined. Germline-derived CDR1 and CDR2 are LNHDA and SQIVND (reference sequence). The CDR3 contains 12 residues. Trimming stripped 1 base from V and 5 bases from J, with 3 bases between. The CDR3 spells CASSIVNNEQFF. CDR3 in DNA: TGTGCCAGTAGTATAGTCAACAATGAGCAGTTCTTC.